This T cell receptor beta chain stems from a study of T cells after yellow fever vaccination (dated by TCRdb to about 2019). Turning to the overall study: The SMART-Seq v4 Ultra Low Input RNA kit was used to prepare libraries from fractions with low cell numbers. To follow T-cell clones before and after both primary and booster YFV17D yellow fever vaccination, bulk TCR alpha and beta repertoires underwent longitudinal sequencing. Blood was drawn at multiple timepoints before and after primary and secondary immunization, with bulk PBMC replicates and cell subsets isolated. The cohort comprised two healthy male donors, one aged 18 to 29 and one aged 30 to 40 years. The study at large found these results: Only two donors were included in the study, so the extent to which the findings can be generalized is limited. A small share of clonotypes occurred in both CD4 and CD8 compartments, likely arising from convergent recombination. Because abundant contaminating clonotypes from the bulk population could be contained in FACS-sorted repertoires, computational filtering was required. Compared with the primary T-cell response, the secondary T-cell response was weaker but faster, peaking on day 5 rather than day 15. Most clones expanded after primary vaccination were re-detected after the booster (around 96% of CD4 and approximately 89% of CD8), suggesting broad memory maintenance.

This clonotype came up a few times. Its cognate antigen has yet to be identified. The record has no base qualities; no much larger clone is one base away. V is cut back by 6 bases and J by 6 bases, with 4 bases in the junction unmatched. The germline V gene specifies MNHEY as CDR1 and SVGAGI as CDR2. Spanning cysteine to phenylalanine, the CDR3 consists of 15 amino acids. Of all the DNA, just the CDR3 is kept, 45 bases in frame from base 1. This sample was sequenced with an Illumina NovaSeq 6000. Synthesis of TCR cDNA relied on 5'RACE template switching, a step that introduced a universal primer site along with unique molecular identifiers. Priming of cDNA synthesis was performed from both the TCR alpha and TCR beta constant segments. Libraries were amplified in two PCR steps, with sample barcodes and sequencing adapters added in the second step. Sequencing of the libraries was done on either Illumina HiSeq 2500 (2x100 bp) or NovaSeq (2x150 bp). In the authors' own workflow: Demultiplexing of reads and collapsing into UMI consensus sequences were performed with MIGEC, and V(D)J alignment was carried out with MiXCR. Vaccine-responding clonotypes were identified with edgeR using replicate PBMC samples, with FDR below 0.01 and a log2 fold change above 5 up to day 15 being required. Each bulk clonotype received a CD4 or CD8 identity based on whether the sequenced CD4 or CD8 repertoire contained that clonotype at higher abundance. TCRdb passed the public sequencing reads through fastp at Q25 and MiXCR, retaining productive beta sequences. Each entry is one CDR3 protein sequence, shown with its most common DNA and genes. These V and J calls rely on TCRdb rather than the paper's analysis. The sample table lists around 260,000 distinct CDR3 sequences, around 5.2% of them with a count of one. The ten largest clonotypes hold 2.5% to 4% of the sample.

Explained via the paper, the treatment or condition label denotes: live attenuated yellow fever vaccine strain. A standard Ficoll-Paque protocol was used to isolate PBMCs from peripheral blood. Dynabeads CD4 and CD8 positive selection kits were used to isolate CD4 and CD8 T-cell fractions. TriZol was used to extract RNA from bulk PBMCs, CD4 and CD8 fractions, and dextramer-positive and dextramer-negative fractions. Material: CD4+ T cells sorted from PBMCs, obtained on the day of the yellow fever booster vaccination. The rearrangement combines TRBV6-5 with TRBJ2-3; the junction holds 15 bases that match TRBD2. The origin of this receptor is a man between 18 and 29 years old who received the YFV17D yellow fever vaccine. This receptor carries the CDR3 CASRGLAGGLDTQYF. The base sequence is TGTGCCAGCAGAGGACTAGCGGGGGGGTTGGATACGCAGTATTTT.